This TCR beta chain was recorded in a study of blood T cell repertoires in COVID-19. Profiling relied on immunoSEQ multiplex PCR, and the TCRdb table lists in-frame clones only, not all of them. The sample carries tens of thousands of clones, more than 75% recorded once. Germline V lookup: CDR1 LGHNA, CDR2 YSLEER. V was cut by 2 bases and J by 4 bases, with 8 bases left in between. This CDR3 contains 13 residues. Sequencing used peripheral blood. The chain links TRBV4-3 to TRBJ1-2; D gene uncertain. The clonotype was recovered from a human donor in a cohort sampled during active COVID-19. CDR3 residues: CASSQIDTYGYTF. CDR3 sequence (DNA): TGCGCCAGCAGCCAAATCGACACCTATGGCTACACCTTC.